The 10 T cell receptor beta chains given below trace back to one sample, sequenced in a study of blood T cell repertoires in COVID-19. Sequencing used immunoSEQ multiplex PCR; TCRdb keeps in-frame clones, though not all of them. The sample holds 220,000 or so clones; approximately 78% are singletons and the top ten take 7% to 10%. The sequencing sample was made of peripheral blood. These receptors originate from an elderly woman with COVID-19, enrolled during active disease.

The chain uses TRBV18 and TRBJ1-1; D is unresolved. The CDR3 contains 12 residues. The germline CDR1 and CDR2 sequences are KGHSH and LQKENI. V was cut by 5 bases and J by 4 bases, with 8 bases left in between. This chain's CDR3 is CASSSGGTEAFF. The CDR3 DNA sequence: TGTGCCAGCTCAAGTGGAGGCACTGAAGCTTTCTTT. The full variable domain, with the rest looked up from reference TRBV18 and TRBJ1-1, is NAGVMQNPRHLVRRRGQEARLRCSPMKGHSHVYWYRQLPEEGLKFMVYLQKENIIDESGMPKERFSAEFPKEGPSILRIQQVVRGDSAAYFCASSSGGTEAFFGQGTRLTVV.

This clone was found once. Its ends do not fully match the called genes, so a read error is possible. Additional DNA sequences in this sample encode the identical CDR3. The chain employs TRBV28 and TRBJ2-5; 7 bases line up with TRBD2. The V gene's germline CDR1 is MDHEN and CDR2 SYDVKM. The CDR3 totals 14 residues. The CDR3, as DNA: TGTGCTAGCAGCGGGGTAGCGGAGCAAGAGACCCAGTACTTC. Residues: CASSGVAEQETQYF.

The genes are TRBV5-1 and TRBJ1-5; no clear D gene. The V gene's germline CDR1 is SGHRS and CDR2 YFSETQ. V lost 2 bases and J 6 bases, leaving 15 bases between the germline ends. CDR3 size: 15 residues. CDR3: CASSFSGDRSQPQHF. The DNA for the CDR3 is TGCGCCAGCAGCTTTTCCGGGGATCGTAGTCAGCCCCAGCATTTT.

Only one count was recorded for this clone. V and J are TRBV5-3 and TRBJ1-2; no definite D call. TRBV5-3 qualifies as an ORF whose function is uncertain. The CDR3 runs to 12 residues. Trimming left V 1 base short and J 7 bases short, with 8 bases between. CDR3 sequence reads: CARSLMGCGYTF. Here the CDR3 DNA reads TGTGCCAGAAGCTTGATGGGCTGTGGCTACACCTTC.

This chain connects TRBV19 to TRBJ1-5; D is uncertain. The CDR3 has 16 amino acids. V lost 7 bases to trimming and J lost 4 bases, with 20 bases between them. Per the germline V gene, CDR1 is LNHDA and CDR2 is SQIVND (reference sequence). CDR3 nucleotide sequence: TGTGCCAGTAAAGATCCGGGAAAGGTAGGGAATCAGCCCCAGCATTTT. As protein: CASKDPGKVGNQPQHF.

The CDR3 nucleotides are TGTGCCAGCGCTGAGCGGGACTCAACCGGGGAGCTGTTTTTT. It encodes CASAERDSTGELFF. This chain joins TRBV3-1 (or the pseudogene TRBV3-2) and TRBJ2-2; 7 bases fit TRBD2. The CDR3 runs to 14 residues. Losses at the gene ends were 8 bases for V and 5 bases for J; bases not matched to a gene: 8. From germline, CDR1 is LGHDT and CDR2 YNNKEL (reference sequence).

V gene TRBV18 combines with J gene TRBJ1-1; the D is unclear. Trimming shortened V by 2 bases and J by 5 bases, and 6 bases separated the two germline ends. The CDR3 spans 12 residues. CDR1 and CDR2 from the germline V gene are KGHSH and LQKENI. The CDR3 sequence is CASSPGRTEAFF. The DNA for the CDR3 is TGTGCCAGCTCACCAGGGAGGACTGAAGCTTTCTTT.

The chain has TRBV10-3 and TRBJ2-3; TRBD2 matches at 12 bases. The CDR3 has 15 residues. Looked up from germline, CDR1 is ENHRY and CDR2 is SYGVKD. After removal of 7 bases from V and 4 bases from J, the junction contained 6 bases not matched to a gene. CDR3: CAIMKTSGSSDTQYF. Here the CDR3 DNA reads TGTGCCATCATGAAGACTAGCGGGAGCTCAGATACGCAGTATTTT.

The V and J genes are TRBV29-1 and TRBJ1-5; D is unclear. V dropped 4 bases and J dropped 4 bases, with 17 bases sitting between them. Germline V CDR1 and CDR2: SQVTM, ANQGSEA. This CDR3 is 15 amino acids long. The CDR3 region is CSVAERRLGNQPQHF. CDR3 coding DNA: TGCAGCGTTGCAGAGCGGAGATTAGGAAATCAGCCCCAGCATTTT.

The CDR3 DNA reads TGCGCCAGCAGCCAAGGAACGACAGTAAGCACAGATACGCAGTATTTT. Translating gives CASSQGTTVSTDTQYF. This chain joins TRBV4-1 and TRBJ2-3; D is perhaps TRBD1 (5 bases). CDR3 length equals 16 residues. V shed 1 base and J shed 0 bases, with 11 bases lying between them. From germline, CDR1 is MGHRA and CDR2 YSYEKL.